This T cell receptor (beta chain) was identified in a study of shared clonotypes between healthy human individuals. Overall study: Contributing individuals were two females and a few males aged 18 to 49.

On this clone itself: No antigen is known for it.

TCRdb's copy holds only in-frame clones and misses some; the assay was immunoSEQ multiplex PCR. The table has millions of clones, approximately 93% seen once; the top ten hold 0.3% to 0.4%. Findings of the study overall: A handful of donors showed sharing of about 5.5% of naive CD4 clonotypes. Lower generation probabilities were found for non-shared clonotypes than for those shared by all four donors.

The germline V gene encodes CDR1 SEHNR and CDR2 FQNEAQ (reference sequence). The V gene lost 5 bases and the J gene lost 2 bases, with 7 bases spanning the gap. CDR3 length: 13 amino acids. This clonotype was sampled from a man aged 18 to 35 in good health. Some clones in this sample may be carry-over from other donors' samples. The specimen was naive CD4+ T cells from PBMCs. Subset denoted: CD45RA+ positively selected. The chain combines TRBV7-9 with TRBJ2-1; no reliable D call. The CDR3 loop is CASSQATYNEQFF. The DNA for the CDR3 is TGTGCCAGCAGCCAGGCGACCTACAATGAGCAGTTCTTC.